This TCR beta chain was recovered during a study of human T cells and chemical hapten exposure. Study as a whole: A 2 cm by 2 cm inner upper arm patch received 2% DPC for sensitization.

This clonotype was recorded many times. MiXCR was run by TCRdb on the RACE reads, yielding one entry per CDR3 protein. The data show tens of thousands of distinct CDR3 sequences, approximately 10% seen once. As for time point: pre-sensitization, week 0. Treatment indicated: therapeutic diphenylcyclopropenone sensitization with weekly scalp DPC. CDR3 length: 12 residues. After removal of 8 bases from V and 3 bases from J, the junction contained 4 bases not matched to a gene. Germline V gene sequence: CDR1 SQVTM, CDR2 ANQGSEA. Sequencing was performed on whole blood, taken in connection with sensitization to the hapten diphenylcyclopropenone (DPC). The receptor was isolated from a woman in her forties or fifties with alopecia areata. Some clones in this sample may be carry-over from other donors' samples. The V call is TRBV29-1, the J call TRBJ2-3, with 8 bases matching TRBD1. CDR3 nucleotides: TGCAGCTATCGGACAGGGACAGATACGCAGTATTTT. Amino acid sequence: CSYRTGTDTQYF.